The 15 T cell receptor beta chains given below trace back to one sample, sequenced in a study of blood T cell repertoires in COVID-19. TCRdb's copy holds only in-frame clones and misses some; the assay was immunoSEQ multiplex PCR. The sample yields roughly 66,000 clones, 91% seen once. The sample comprised peripheral blood. The receptor set was obtained from a human donor in a cohort sampled during active COVID-19.

V gene TRBV4-3 combines with J gene TRBJ2-1; 7 bases map to TRBD2. Germline V gene sequence: CDR1 LGHNA, CDR2 YSLEER. With 2 bases clipped from V and 8 bases from J, the junction kept 9 bases outside the gene matches. The CDR3 spans 15 residues. This CDR3 reads CASSQSTPRGDEQFF. DNA of the CDR3: TGCGCCAGCAGCCAATCTACTCCCCGGGGGGATGAGCAGTTCTTC.

V gene TRBV18 combines with J gene TRBJ2-5; TRBD2 agrees at 14 bases. Looked up from germline, CDR1 is KGHSH and CDR2 is LQKENI. J gave up 5 bases and V 0 bases, and 5 bases lay outside the gene matches. The CDR3 runs 17 residues. The CDR3 DNA reads as TGTGCCAGCTCACCACCGGGACTAGCGGGGGCCGCGGAGACCCAGTACTTC. It yields the protein CASSPPGLAGAAETQYF.

The rearrangement joins TRBV7-9 to TRBJ2-7; 7 nucleotides agree with TRBD2. The germline gives CDR1 SEHNR, CDR2 FQNEAQ (reference sequence). The junction had 17 bases not matched to a gene; V was cut back by 5 bases and J by 10 bases. The CDR3 is 15 residues long. Written as DNA, the CDR3 is TGTGCCAGCAGCCTGACCGGGACTACCGTCGCTCAACAGTACTTC. Protein product: CASSLTGTTVAQQYF.

This clone was observed once. V usage is TRBV5-1 and J usage is TRBJ2-7; 7 bases fit TRBD2. This CDR3 region has 13 residues. Unmatched junction bases numbered 6, after V lost 5 bases and J lost 4 bases. Per germline, CDR1 SGHRS and CDR2 YFSETQ. CDR3: CASRVGAGYEQYF. The CDR3 DNA follows: TGCGCCAGCAGGGTGGGAGCGGGATACGAGCAGTACTTC.

This CDR3 is CASSSQRTYEQYF. The DNA for the CDR3 is TGTGCCAGCAGCTCCCAGCGGACCTACGAGCAGTACTTC. This chain connects TRBV7-2 to TRBJ2-7; maybe TRBD2 (5 bases). This CDR3 comprises 13 residues. The germline gives CDR1 SGHTA, CDR2 FQGNSA. The V end was cut by 4 bases, the J end by 2 bases, with 9 bases between.

The chain uses TRBV10-3 and TRBJ1-2, with 7 positions matching TRBD1. V shed 7 bases, J shed 8 bases, and the junction held 10 bases outside the gene matches. Germline lookup yields CDR1 ENHRY and CDR2 SYGVKD. CDR3 length equals 13 residues. CDR3 amino acids: CAINAGQLQGYTF. The CDR3 region has the DNA TGTGCCATCAACGCGGGACAGCTCCAAGGCTACACCTTC.

The genes are TRBV6-1 and TRBJ1-4; D is possibly TRBD1 (5 bases). Trimming took off 2 bases at V and 6 bases at J, with 16 bases between the two ends. Per germline, CDR1 MNHNS and CDR2 SASEGT. This CDR3 has 16 residues. DNA for the CDR3: TGTGCCAGCAGTGAACTTGGGTTGGGGGGAGATGAAAAACTGTTTTTT. This sequence encodes CASSELGLGGDEKLFF.

V is TRBV28 and J is TRBJ1-1, with 8 bases aligning to TRBD1. The germline V gene encodes CDR1 MDHEN and CDR2 SYDVKM. V lost 3 bases to trimming and J lost 2 bases; unmatched junction nucleotides: 8. CDR3 length equals 16 residues. CDR3 loop: CASSFNRGKPNTEAFF. The CDR3 DNA sequence: TGTGCCAGCAGTTTTAACAGGGGGAAACCAAACACTGAAGCTTTCTTT.

About this clone itself: A much bigger clone sits one base away, suggesting this may be a read error. Other DNA sequences within the sample encode an identical CDR3. This chain joins TRBV5-1 and TRBJ2-1, with unresolved D. The CDR3 consists of 12 residues. The V gene's germline CDR1 is SGHRS and CDR2 YFSETQ. V was cut by 0 bases and J by 5 bases, with 3 bases left in between. The CDR3, as DNA: TGCGCCAGCAGCTTGGCGGACAATGAGCAGTTCTTC. Translated, it gives CASSLADNEQFF.

CDR3 in DNA: TGTGCCAGCAGAAGAGCACCCGGGGAGCTGTTTTTT. Encoded protein: CASRRAPGELFF. The rearrangement joins TRBV6-5 to TRBJ2-2; D uncertain. Trimming removed 6 bases at V and 6 bases at J, with 8 bases between. Germline V lookup: CDR1 MNHEY, CDR2 SVGAGI. The CDR3 spans 12 residues.

The rearrangement uses TRBV18 and TRBJ2-7, with 8 bases that match TRBD2. Trimming removed 3 bases from V and 2 bases from J; junction bases left unmatched: 0. This CDR3 has 13 residues. Germline V gives CDR1 KGHSH, CDR2 LQKENI. The CDR3 is CASSPGLAYEQYF. The CDR3, as DNA: TGTGCCAGCTCACCGGGACTAGCCTACGAGCAGTACTTC.

The chain has TRBV10-3 and TRBJ1-4; no definite D call. The length of the CDR3 is 13 residues. The germline CDR1 and CDR2 sequences are ENHRY and SYGVKD. Between the trimmed V and J ends, which lost 3 bases and 5 bases, there was a span of 7 bases. The CDR3 DNA follows: TGTGCCATCAGTGATGGAGAGAATGAAAAACTGTTTTTT. This encodes CAISDGENEKLFF.

For this clone: One end of the junction is discordant with germline, which a read error may explain. The chain uses TRBV11-2 and TRBJ2-4; possibly TRBD1 for D (5 bases). The CDR3 is made up of 13 amino acids. CDR1 and CDR2 (germline): SGHAT, FQNNGV. The CDR3 region has the DNA TGTGCCAGCAGCTTAGGGGAAGACAGCTGGCCGGGTTTC. This sequence encodes CASSLGEDSWPGF.

This chain connects TRBV7-2 to TRBJ1-4; a weak D match, TRBD1 (6 bases). Germline CDR1 and CDR2: SGHTA and FQGNSA. V lost 5 bases and J lost 3, with 13 bases in between. The CDR3 consists of 15 residues. The CDR3 nucleotides read TGTGCCAGCAGCGCAAACAGGGCTCCTAATGAAAAACTGTTTTTT. The encoded protein is CASSANRAPNEKLFF.

The genes are TRBV28 and TRBJ1-2, with TRBD1 matching over 11 bases. J gave up 5 bases and V 3 bases, and 5 bases lay outside the gene matches. CDR1 MDHEN and CDR2 SYDVKM come from the germline V gene. The CDR3 loop spans 15 amino acids. CDR3: CASSFSGTGGYGYTF. The CDR3 nucleotides are TGTGCCAGCAGTTTCTCCGGGACAGGGGGTTATGGCTACACCTTC.